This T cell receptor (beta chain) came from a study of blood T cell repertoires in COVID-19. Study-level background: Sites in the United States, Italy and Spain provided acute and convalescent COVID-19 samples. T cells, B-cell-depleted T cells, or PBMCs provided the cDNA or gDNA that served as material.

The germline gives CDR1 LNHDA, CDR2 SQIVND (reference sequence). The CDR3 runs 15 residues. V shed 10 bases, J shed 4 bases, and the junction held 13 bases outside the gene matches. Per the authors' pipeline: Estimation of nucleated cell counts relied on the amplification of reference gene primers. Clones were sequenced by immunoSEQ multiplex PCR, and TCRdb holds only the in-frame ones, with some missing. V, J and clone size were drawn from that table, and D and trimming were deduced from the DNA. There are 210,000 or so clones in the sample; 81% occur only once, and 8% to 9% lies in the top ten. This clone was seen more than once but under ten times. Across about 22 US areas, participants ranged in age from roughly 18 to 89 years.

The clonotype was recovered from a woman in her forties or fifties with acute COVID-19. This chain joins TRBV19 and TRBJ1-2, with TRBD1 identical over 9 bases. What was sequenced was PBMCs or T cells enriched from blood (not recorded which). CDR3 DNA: TGTGCCACCCTCTGGACAGGGGAAGGGAGCTATGGCTACACCTTC. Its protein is CATLWTGEGSYGYTF.